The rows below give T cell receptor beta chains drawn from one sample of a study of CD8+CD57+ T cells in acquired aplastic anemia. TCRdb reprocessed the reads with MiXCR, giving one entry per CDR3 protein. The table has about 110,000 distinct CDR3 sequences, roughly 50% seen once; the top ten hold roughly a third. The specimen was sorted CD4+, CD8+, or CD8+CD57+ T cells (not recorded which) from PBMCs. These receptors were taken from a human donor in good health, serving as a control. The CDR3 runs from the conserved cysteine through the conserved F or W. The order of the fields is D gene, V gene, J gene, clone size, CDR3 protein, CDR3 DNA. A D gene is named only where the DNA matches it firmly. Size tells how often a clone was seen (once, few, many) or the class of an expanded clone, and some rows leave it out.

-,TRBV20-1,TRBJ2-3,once,CSASLSTDTQYF,TGCAGTGCTAGCCTTAGCACAGATACGCAGTATTTT
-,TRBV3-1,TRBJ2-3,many,CASSQDQGTSTDTQYF,TGTGCCAGCAGCCAAGATCAAGGGACTAGCACAGATACGCAGTATTTT
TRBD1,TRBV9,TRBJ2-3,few,CASSPTGTGGRDTQYF,TGTGCCAGCAGCCCAACCGGGACAGGGGGGAGGGATACGCAGTATTTT
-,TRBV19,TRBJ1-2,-,CASSSYQGYGYTF,TGTGCCAGTAGTAGCTACCAGGGCTATGGCTACACCTTC
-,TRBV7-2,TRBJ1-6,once,CASSTETYSPLHF,TGTGCCAGCAGCACCGAAACATATTCACCCCTCCACTTT
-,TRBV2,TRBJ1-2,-,CASSDVGGMTGYTF,TGTGCCAGCAGTGACGTCGGGGGTATGACGGGCTACACCTTC
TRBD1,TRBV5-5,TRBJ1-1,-,CASSTSWTGRDTEAFF,TGTGCCAGCAGCACATCCTGGACAGGGCGGGACACTGAAGCTTTCTTT
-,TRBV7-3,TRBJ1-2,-,CASRHRQDYGYTF,TGTGCCAGCAGACATAGACAAGACTATGGCTACACCTTC
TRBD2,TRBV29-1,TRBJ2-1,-,CSVGESVAGLYNEQFF,TGCAGCGTGGGCGAGAGTGTAGCGGGGTTGTACAATGAGCAGTTCTTC
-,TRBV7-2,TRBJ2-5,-,CASSYRGETQYF,TGTGCCAGCAGCTACCGGGGAGAGACCCAGTACTTC
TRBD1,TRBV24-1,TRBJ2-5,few,CATSERDRAGETQYF,TGTGCCACCAGTGAGAGGGACAGGGCGGGGGAGACCCAGTACTTC
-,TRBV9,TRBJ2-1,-,CASSVGVGGHEQFF,TGTGCCAGCAGCGTAGGGGTGGGGGGACATGAGCAGTTCTTC
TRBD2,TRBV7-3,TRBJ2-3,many,CASRTTSGASDTQYF,TGTGCCAGCAGGACGACTAGCGGGGCGTCAGATACGCAGTATTTT
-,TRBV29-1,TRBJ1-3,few,CSVEVAGRNTIYF,TGCAGCGTTGAAGTAGCCGGGCGGAACACCATATATTTT
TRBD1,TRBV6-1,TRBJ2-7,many,CASSRDRELGEQYF,TGTGCCAGCAGCCGGGACAGGGAGTTAGGCGAGCAGTACTTC